This record covers a single T cell receptor beta chain. The data were obtained in a study of blood T cell repertoires in COVID-19. Across the whole study: Some COVID-19 samples were acute and others convalescent; all came from the United States, Italy and Spain.

This CDR3 is 17 amino acids long. V was pared by 7 bases and J by 6 bases, with 16 bases of the junction left unmatched. The germline V gene has CDR1 MNHEY and CDR2 SMNVEV (reference sequence). Authors' data handling: Estimation of nucleated cell counts relied on the amplification of reference gene primers. The repertoire was sequenced with immunoSEQ multiplex PCR; TCRdb's copy has only in-frame clones and lacks some. Clonal size and the V and J genes are those of that table, whereas D and trimming came from the DNA. The repertoire holds 200,000 to 250,000 clones, with around four fifths as singletons.

Sequenced input: peripheral blood. The receptor's source is a man under 40 with active or convalescent COVID-19. V gene TRBV27 combines with J gene TRBJ2-2, with 8 bases aligning to TRBD1. CDR3: CASKPIPGQAAAGELFF. CDR3 sequence (DNA): TGTGCCAGCAAACCTATACCGGGACAGGCTGCGGCCGGGGAGCTGTTTTTT.